Each of the 18 T cell receptor beta chains below was sequenced from the same sample in a study of CD8 T cells in Susac syndrome. RNA totalling roughly 0.5 to 1 ug underwent reverse transcription with random hexamers. TCRdb re-analysed the immunoSEQ multiplex PCR reads in MiXCR, keeping a single row per CDR3 protein. The sample has roughly 67,000 distinct CDR3 sequences, less than 95% seen once; the top ten hold around 0.4%. Sequencing input: CD8+ T cells from PBMCs. These receptor sequences come from a human donor with multiple sclerosis.

The chain employs TRBV27 and TRBJ2-7, with D unclear. The germline V gene encodes CDR1 MNHEY and CDR2 SMNVEV (reference sequence). Trimming left V 7 bases short and J 6 bases short, with 16 bases between. The CDR3 sequence is 13 residues long. CDR3 in DNA: TGTGCCAGCAACTTTATAGGGCCCCCCGAGCAGTACTTC. This sequence encodes CASNFIGPPEQYF.

The gene calls are TRBV4-1 and TRBJ2-7, with D unclear. CDR3 length: 14 residues. Germline CDR1 MGHRA, CDR2 YSYEKL. V was shortened by 3 bases and J by 4 bases, with 13 bases between the two germline ends. The CDR3 protein is CASSQLTKGYEQYF. CDR3 sequence (DNA): TGCGCCAGCAGCCAGCTGACAAAAGGTTACGAGCAGTACTTC.

The J gene is TRBJ1-1, the V gene TRBV29-1; tentatively, D is TRBD1 (5 bases). The V and J ends lost 1 base and 6 bases respectively, with 15 bases between them. Germline V lookup: CDR1 SQVTM, CDR2 ANQGSEA. The CDR3 has 14 residues. The CDR3, as DNA: TGCAGCGTTGAAGTTTTGGGGGAGGGTCCTGAAGCTTTCTTT. Its translation is CSVEVLGEGPEAFF.

The genes are TRBV9 and TRBJ2-1; D gene ambiguous. Germline V CDR1 and CDR2: SGDLS, YYNGEE. The CDR3 is made up of 12 amino acids. The germline V and J ends were trimmed by 7 bases and 6 bases, with 11 bases remaining between them. The CDR3 spells CASSPDGNEQFF. DNA of the CDR3: TGTGCCAGCTCCCCAGACGGCAATGAGCAGTTCTTC.

V is TRBV30 and J is TRBJ1-1; a weak D match, TRBD1 (6 bases). CDR1 GTSNPN and CDR2 SVGIG come from the germline V gene (reference sequence). Deletions cut 3 bases from V and 4 bases from J, with 12 bases between. There are 13 residues in the CDR3. The CDR3 loop reads CAWRGRGGTEAFF. In DNA form, the CDR3 reads TGTGCCTGGAGGGGGAGGGGGGGCACTGAAGCTTTCTTT.

The V and J genes are TRBV5-4 and TRBJ1-1; 7 bases map to TRBD1. Germline V gene data show CDR1 as SGHNT and CDR2 as YYREEE (reference sequence). This CDR3 region has 14 residues. V shed 0 bases and J 5 bases; nucleotides not matched to a gene: 4. The CDR3 sequence: CASSLGQGWTEAFF. CDR3 DNA: TGTGCCAGCAGCTTGGGACAGGGATGGACTGAAGCTTTCTTT. Variable domain in full (rest from reference TRBV5-4 and TRBJ1-1): ETGVTQSPTHLIKTRGQQVTLRCSSQSGHNTVSWYQQALGQGPQFIFQYYREEENGRGNFPPRFSGLQFPNYSSELNVNALELDDSALYLCASSLGQGWTEAFFGQGTRLTVV.

This chain uses TRBV6-2 or TRBV6-3 with TRBJ1-1; unclear D gene. The CDR3 has 14 residues. Germline CDR1 reads MNHEY; CDR2 reads SVGEGT. V shed 2 bases and J shed 1 base, with 8 bases lying between them. CDR3 amino acids: CASSYAYTNTEAFF. The CDR3 coding sequence is TGTGCCAGCAGTTACGCATACACGAACACTGAAGCTTTCTTT.

The chain uses TRBV5-1 and TRBJ2-5; 9 bases match TRBD1. The CDR3 extends over 15 amino acids. Looked up from germline, CDR1 is SGHRS and CDR2 is YFSETQ. V shed 1 base, J shed 5 bases, and the junction held 6 bases outside the gene matches. The CDR3 sequence is CASSLRTGGRETQYF. As DNA, the CDR3 is TGCGCCAGCAGCTTGAGAACAGGGGGCCGGGAGACCCAGTACTTC. The complete variable domain, with remaining parts taken from reference TRBV5-1 and TRBJ2-5, reads KAGVTQTPRYLIKTRGQQVTLSCSPISGHRSVSWYQQTPGQGLQFLFEYFSETQRNKGNFPGRFSGRQFSNSRSEMNVSTLELGDSALYLCASSLRTGGRETQYFGPGTRLLVL.

This chain uses TRBV6-2 or TRBV6-3 with TRBJ2-1; D possibly corresponds to TRBD2 (6 bases). Per the germline V gene, CDR1 is MNHEY and CDR2 is SVGEGT. CDR3 length equals 11 residues. The germline V and J ends were trimmed by 6 bases and 10 bases, with 10 bases remaining between them. CDR3 amino acids: CASSYRGEQFF. CDR3 nucleotide sequence: TGTGCCAGCAGCTACCGGGGGGAGCAGTTCTTC.

The genes are TRBV20-1 and TRBJ2-7; no firm D call. The germline CDR1 and CDR2 sequences are DFQATT and SNEGSKA (reference sequence). V lost 6 bases, J lost 4 bases, and 16 bases lay in between. The CDR3 covers 13 residues. The CDR3 DNA is TGCAGTGCCGGAGACCCCAATGGGTACGAGCAGTACTTC. The encoded protein is CSAGDPNGYEQYF.

Here the CDR3 reads CASSHPARGWTEAFF. The CDR3, as DNA: TGTGCCAGCAGCCACCCCGCAAGGGGTTGGACTGAAGCTTTCTTT. The genes are TRBV3-1 and TRBJ1-1; tentatively, D is TRBD1 (5 bases). Per germline, CDR1 LGHDT and CDR2 YNNKEL (reference sequence). This CDR3 region has 15 residues. The ends were cut back, 3 bases at V and 5 bases at J, with 16 bases in the middle.

The V gene is TRBV29-1, the J gene TRBJ2-2; a weak D match, TRBD2 (6 bases). Per the germline V gene, CDR1 is SQVTM and CDR2 is ANQGSEA. CDR3 size: 14 residues. Deletions cut 1 base from V and 2 bases from J, with 8 bases between. CDR3 DNA sequence: TGCAGCGTTGAAGGGCGGGGAAACACCGGGGAGCTGTTTTTT. Translating it yields CSVEGRGNTGELFF.

The chain couples TRBV7-9 to TRBJ2-4; the match to TRBD2 covers 11 bases. Germline V lookup: CDR1 SEHNR, CDR2 FQNEAQ (reference sequence). This CDR3 contains 14 residues. V trimming: 5 bases; J trimming: 8 bases; junction bases outside the gene matches: 5. In DNA form, the CDR3 reads TGTGCCAGCAGCGCGACTAGCGGGGAGTACATTCAGTACTTC. Amino acids: CASSATSGEYIQYF.

V gene TRBV4-2 combines with J gene TRBJ1-1, with D maybe TRBD1 (6 bases). The CDR3 loop spans 15 amino acids. The V and J ends lost 2 bases and 0 bases respectively, with 10 bases between them. Germline V CDR1 and CDR2: LGHNA, YNFKEQ. CDR3 residues: CASSQSRGMNTEAFF. The CDR3 bases are TGTGCCAGCAGCCAATCAAGGGGGATGAACACTGAAGCTTTCTTT.

CDR3 region: CASSLEGQPNTEAFF. The CDR3 region has the DNA TGCGCCAGCAGCTTGGAAGGACAGCCCAACACTGAAGCTTTCTTT. The rearrangement uses TRBV5-1 and TRBJ1-1; D is perhaps TRBD1 (6 bases). Per germline, CDR1 SGHRS and CDR2 YFSETQ. The CDR3 consists of 15 residues. The V end was cut by 0 bases, the J end by 2 bases, with 11 bases between.

The chain uses TRBV27 and TRBJ2-7, with D perhaps assigned TRBD1 or TRBD2 (5 bases each). The V gene lost 4 bases and the J gene lost 3 bases, with 16 bases spanning the gap. CDR1 is MNHEY, CDR2 SMNVEV, per germline (reference sequence). This CDR3 contains 15 residues. CDR3 amino acids: CASSYGGGSFYEQYF. In nucleotides, the CDR3 is TGTGCCAGCAGTTATGGTGGGGGATCTTTCTACGAGCAGTACTTC.

The chain carries TRBV19 and TRBJ2-7; no reliable D call. The V end was cut by 5 bases, the J end by 3 bases, with 5 bases between. The CDR3 totals 11 residues. Germline V gene data show CDR1 as LNHDA and CDR2 as SQIVND (reference sequence). CDR3 bases: TGTGCCAGTAGTTCTTACTACGAGCAGTACTTC. It specifies CASSSYYEQYF.

V usage is TRBV6-6 and J usage is TRBJ2-5; 10 bases map to TRBD2. CDR1 MNHNY and CDR2 SVGAGI come from the germline V gene (reference sequence). CDR3 length: 14 amino acids. The V gene end was trimmed by 10 bases and the J gene end by 2 bases; junction bases not matched to a gene: 7. In DNA form, the CDR3 reads TGTGCCACCCAAGGACTAGCGGAACAAGAGACCCAGTACTTC. This sequence encodes CATQGLAEQETQYF.